This note documents a single T cell receptor beta chain sequence. This sample is part of a study of blood T cell repertoires in COVID-19. The wider study: Nucleic acid was either cDNA or gDNA, and it came from T cells, B-cell-depleted T cells, or PBMCs.

In the original workflow: Cell counts per sample came from amplifying reference gene primers. Repertoires were generated with immunoSEQ multiplex PCR, while TCRdb's copy carries only in-frame clones and drops some. The V and J calls and clone size come from that table; D and trimming were worked out from the DNA. The sample yields 50,000 to 75,000 clones, 89% seen once. Sequenced input: peripheral blood. The clonotype was recovered from a man aged 55 to 70 with acute or convalescent COVID-19.

The CDR3 sequence: CASSYVEPQHF. In DNA form, the CDR3 reads TGTGCCAGTTCTTACGTAGAGCCCCAGCATTTT. The J gene is TRBJ1-5, the V gene TRBV6-5, with D unresolved. This CDR3 has 11 amino acids. The V and J ends lost 9 bases and 8 bases respectively, with 11 bases between them. Germline-derived CDR1 and CDR2 are MNHEY and SVGAGI.